The 7 T cell receptor beta chains listed next were all sequenced from one sample in a study of tumor-infiltrating lymphocytes in oesophageal squamous cell carcinoma. TCRdb called the PCR reads again in MiXCR, with one record for every CDR3 protein. The data show about 15,000 distinct CDR3 sequences, around 50% seen once. The sequenced sample consisted of esophageal tumor tissue. The source is a male donor with esophageal squamous cell carcinoma.

This clonotype was detected ten times or more. DNA of the CDR3: TGCGCCAGCAGCGGCACCGGGACAGGCAGGAGAAACACCATATATTTT. Residues: CASSGTGTGRRNTIYF. The V call is TRBV4-1, the J call TRBJ1-3; 8 bases agree with TRBD1. The CDR3 has 16 residues. The V gene's germline CDR1 is MGHRA and CDR2 YSYEKL. Germline trimming cut 5 bases from V and 5 bases from J; bases unmatched to any gene: 11.

In this sample, this clonotype turned up many times. The V and J genes are TRBV6-2 or TRBV6-3 and TRBJ2-7; D remains unclear. The germline CDR1 and CDR2 sequences are MNHEY and SVGEGT. V was trimmed by 4 bases and J by 0 bases, leaving 10 bases between them. This CDR3 contains 14 residues. The CDR3 coding sequence is TGTGCCAGCAGTTCCAGGTGGCTCTCCTACGAGCAGTACTTC. It yields the protein CASSSRWLSYEQYF.

This clonotype was recorded at least ten times. The genes are TRBV18 and TRBJ2-2; no clear D. Trimming left V 3 bases short and J 1 base short, with 6 bases between. The CDR3 loop spans 14 amino acids. Germline-derived CDR1 and CDR2 are KGHSH and LQKENI. The CDR3 DNA follows: TGTGCCAGCTCACCGCAGGAGAACACCGGGGAGCTGTTTTTT. It encodes CASSPQENTGELFF.

By its share, this clonotype is large. The CDR3 DNA is TGTGCCAGCAGCTACTCTCAAGAGACCCAGTACTTC. Translated, it gives CASSYSQETQYF. This rearrangement joins TRBV7-2 to TRBJ2-5; unclear D gene. The V end lost 4 bases, the J end lost 2 bases, and 5 bases lay between the germline ends. CDR1 and CDR2 (germline): SGHTA, FQGNSA. This CDR3 is built from 12 residues.

The chain combines TRBV12-5 with TRBJ1-1; a possible D gene is TRBD1 (6 bases). The CDR3 length is 13 residues. The V and J ends lost 3 bases and 3 bases respectively, with 8 bases between them. Germline assignment: CDR1 LGHNT and CDR2 FRNRAP. This chain's CDR3 is CASGLRTDTEAFF. CDR3 coding DNA: TGTGCTAGTGGTTTACGGACAGACACTGAAGCTTTCTTT.

This clonotype was counted ten times or more. The genes are TRBV5-1 and TRBJ2-7; TRBD2 matches 12 bases. The CDR3 contains 16 residues. The germline CDR1 and CDR2 sequences are SGHRS and YFSETQ. With 1 base clipped from V and 2 bases from J, the junction kept 4 bases outside the gene matches. The CDR3 loop reads CASSLRTSGTTYEQYF. DNA for the CDR3: TGCGCCAGCAGCTTGAGGACTAGCGGGACCACCTACGAGCAGTACTTC.

Remarks on this clonotype: Mismatch with germline at one junction end may stem from a read error. CDR3 nucleotide sequence: TGTGCCAGCAGGGCCGGGATAGGCTCCTCACCCCTCCACTTC. Translated, it gives CASRAGIGSSPLHF. This chain uses TRBV12-3 or TRBV12-4 with TRBJ1-6; D remains ambiguous. The CDR3 is 14 residues long.